This is a list of T cell receptor beta chains from one sample in a study of T cells in Graves' hyperthyroidism and ophthalmopathy. TCRdb ran MiXCR on the multiplex PCR reads and lists one entry per CDR3 protein. The sample lists about 300,000 distinct CDR3 sequences, around 20% occurring once. Sequencing was carried out using blood. All receptors derive from a man in his fifties or sixties with Graves' ophthalmopathy. Both conserved end residues are part of each CDR3. The D gene is left open where the match is weak. Only some rows state a clone size, as once, few, many or a class for expanded clones.

cdr3_aa,cdr3_nt,clone_size,v_call,j_call,d_call
CASSQDLTPMYQETQYF,TGCGCCAGCAGCCAAGATCTGACCCCGATGTACCAAGAGACCCAGTACTTC,few,TRBV4-1,TRBJ2-5,.
CASSFWSEGAFF,TGTGCCAGCAGTTTCTGGTCCGAGGGGGCTTTCTTT,.,TRBV6-1,TRBJ1-1,.
CASRSAQYF,TGCGCCAGCAGGTCAGCCCAGTACTTC,.,TRBV5-1,TRBJ2-5,.
CASSFEGSYEQYF,TGCGCCAGCAGCTTCGAGGGATCCTACGAGCAGTACTTC,few,TRBV5-1,TRBJ2-7,.
CASRDQGARTDTQYF,TGCGCCAGCAGGGACCAGGGGGCCCGCACAGATACGCAGTATTTT,once,TRBV5-1,TRBJ2-3,TRBD1
CASSPPGTSGNEQYF,TGTGCCAGCAGTCCCCCGGGGACTAGCGGGAACGAGCAGTACTTC,many,TRBV12-3/TRBV12-4,TRBJ2-7,TRBD2
CASSYGAGGAGNYGYTF,TGTGCCAGCAGTTATGGGGCCGGGGGGGCGGGAAACTATGGCTACACCTTC,few,TRBV28,TRBJ1-2,.
CASSPRTGDQPQHF,TGTGCCAGCAGCCCCCGGACAGGGGATCAGCCCCAGCATTTT,few,TRBV7-8,TRBJ1-5,TRBD1
CASSQAEREYTNEQFF,TGTGCCAGCAGCCAGGCCGAGCGGGAGTACACCAATGAGCAGTTCTTC,.,TRBV28,TRBJ2-1,TRBD2
CASSPLLGQGYGYTF,TGTGCCAGCAGCCCACTCCTCGGACAGGGCTATGGCTACACCTTC,many,TRBV12-3/TRBV12-4,TRBJ1-2,TRBD1
CASSIGRGEQFF,TGTGCCAGCAGCATCGGCCGGGGTGAGCAGTTCTTC,many,TRBV11-1,TRBJ2-1,.
CASSWTSGTPGELFF,TGTGCCAGCAGTTGGACTAGCGGGACTCCCGGGGAGCTGTTTTTT,few,TRBV6-1,TRBJ2-2,TRBD2
CASSLRQGSSTDTQYF,TGTGCCAGCAGCCTACGACAGGGGAGTAGCACAGATACGCAGTATTTT,many,TRBV11-3,TRBJ2-3,TRBD1
CASSLLGAADTQYF,TGTGCCAGCAGCTTATTGGGGGCCGCAGATACGCAGTATTTT,.,TRBV7-3,TRBJ2-3,.